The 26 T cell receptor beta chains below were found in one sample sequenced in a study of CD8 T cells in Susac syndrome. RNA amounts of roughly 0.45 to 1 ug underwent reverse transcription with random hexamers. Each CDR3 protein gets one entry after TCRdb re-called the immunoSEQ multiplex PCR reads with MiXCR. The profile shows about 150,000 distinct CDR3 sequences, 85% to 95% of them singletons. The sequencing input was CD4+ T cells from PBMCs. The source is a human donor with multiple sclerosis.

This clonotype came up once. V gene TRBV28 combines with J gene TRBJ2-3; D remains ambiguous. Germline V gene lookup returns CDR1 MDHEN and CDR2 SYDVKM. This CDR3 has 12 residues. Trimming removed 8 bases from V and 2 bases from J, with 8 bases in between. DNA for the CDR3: TGTGCCAGCCTTACGACCACAGATACGCAGTATTTT. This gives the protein CASLTTTDTQYF. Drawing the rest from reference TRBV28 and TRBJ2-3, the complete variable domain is DVKVTQSSRYLVKRTGEKVFLECVQDMDHENMFWYRQDPGLGLRLIYFSYDVKMKEKGDIPEGYSVSREKKERFSLILESASTNQTSMYLCASLTTTDTQYFGPGTRLTVL.

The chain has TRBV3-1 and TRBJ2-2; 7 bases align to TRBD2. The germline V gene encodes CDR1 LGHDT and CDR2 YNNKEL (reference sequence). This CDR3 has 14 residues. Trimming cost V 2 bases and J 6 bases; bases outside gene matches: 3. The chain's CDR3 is CASSQKGRAGELFF. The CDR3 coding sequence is TGTGCCAGCAGCCAAAAAGGGAGGGCCGGGGAGCTGTTTTTT.

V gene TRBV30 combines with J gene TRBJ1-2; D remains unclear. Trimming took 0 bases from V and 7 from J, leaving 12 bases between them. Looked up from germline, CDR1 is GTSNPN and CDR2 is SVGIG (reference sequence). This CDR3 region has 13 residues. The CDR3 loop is CAWSVFLESGYTF. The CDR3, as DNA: TGTGCCTGGAGTGTATTCTTAGAGAGTGGCTACACCTTC.

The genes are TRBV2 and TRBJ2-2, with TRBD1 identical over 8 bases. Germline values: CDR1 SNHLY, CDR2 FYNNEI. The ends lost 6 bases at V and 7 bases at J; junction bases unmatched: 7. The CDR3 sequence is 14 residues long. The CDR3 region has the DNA TGTGCCAGCAGCGAACGGACAGGGTTCGGGGAGCTGTTTTTT. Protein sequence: CASSERTGFGELFF.

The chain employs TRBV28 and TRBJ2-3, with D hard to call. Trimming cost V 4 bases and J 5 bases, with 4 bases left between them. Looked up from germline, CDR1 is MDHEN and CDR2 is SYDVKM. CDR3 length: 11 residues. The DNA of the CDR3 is TGTGCCAGCAGTTATAAAGATACGCAGTATTTT. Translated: CASSYKDTQYF.

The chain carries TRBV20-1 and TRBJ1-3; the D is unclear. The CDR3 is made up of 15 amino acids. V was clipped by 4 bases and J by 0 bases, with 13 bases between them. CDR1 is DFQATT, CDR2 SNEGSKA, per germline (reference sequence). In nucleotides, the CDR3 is TGCAGTGCTATGGGCCTGGGAGGCTCTGGAAACACCATATATTTT. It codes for CSAMGLGGSGNTIYF.

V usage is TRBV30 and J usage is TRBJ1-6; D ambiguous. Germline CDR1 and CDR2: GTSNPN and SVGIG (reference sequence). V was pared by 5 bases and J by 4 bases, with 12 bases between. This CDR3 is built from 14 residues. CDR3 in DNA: TGTGCCTGGGCCCCGACTGGTTATAATTCACCCCTCCACTTT. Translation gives CAWAPTGYNSPLHF.

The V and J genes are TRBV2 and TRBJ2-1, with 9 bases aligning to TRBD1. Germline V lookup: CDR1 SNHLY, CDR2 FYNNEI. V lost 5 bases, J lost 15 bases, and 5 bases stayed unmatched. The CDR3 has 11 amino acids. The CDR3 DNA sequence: TGTGCCAGCAGTATTGACAGGGGGGCGTTCTTC. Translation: CASSIDRGAFF. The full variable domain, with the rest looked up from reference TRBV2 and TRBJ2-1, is EPEVTQTPSHQVTQMGQEVILRCVPISNHLYFYWYRQILGQKVEFLVSFYNNEISEKSEIFDDQFSVERPDGSNFTLKIRSTKLEDSAMYFCASSIDRGAFFGPGTRLTVL.

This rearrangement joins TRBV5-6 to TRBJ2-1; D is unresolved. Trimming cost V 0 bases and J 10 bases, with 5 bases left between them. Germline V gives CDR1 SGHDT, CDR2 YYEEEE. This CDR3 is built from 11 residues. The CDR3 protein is CASSLVGEQFF. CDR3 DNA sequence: TGTGCCAGCAGCTTGGTGGGAGAGCAGTTCTTC.

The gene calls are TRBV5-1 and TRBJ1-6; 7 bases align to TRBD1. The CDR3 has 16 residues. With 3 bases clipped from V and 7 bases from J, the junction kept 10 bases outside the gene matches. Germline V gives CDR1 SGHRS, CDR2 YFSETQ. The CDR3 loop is CASSSRPGQTNSPLHF. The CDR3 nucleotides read TGCGCCAGCAGCTCGAGACCGGGACAGACAAATTCACCCCTCCACTTT.

The CDR3 DNA follows: TGCGCCAGCAGCCAAGATTTCTCCCAGGCCACCTATGGCTACACCTTC. This codes for CASSQDFSQATYGYTF. The rearrangement links TRBV4-3 to TRBJ1-2; no clear D. The CDR3 is made up of 16 amino acids. V lost 0 bases and J lost 4, with 15 bases in between. Germline CDR1 is LGHNA and CDR2 is YSLEER.

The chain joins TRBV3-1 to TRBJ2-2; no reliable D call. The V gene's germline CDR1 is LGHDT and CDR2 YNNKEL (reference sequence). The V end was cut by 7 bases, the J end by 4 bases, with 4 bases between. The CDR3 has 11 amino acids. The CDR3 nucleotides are TGTGCCAGCACGCTCACCGGGGAGCTGTTTTTT. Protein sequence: CASTLTGELFF.

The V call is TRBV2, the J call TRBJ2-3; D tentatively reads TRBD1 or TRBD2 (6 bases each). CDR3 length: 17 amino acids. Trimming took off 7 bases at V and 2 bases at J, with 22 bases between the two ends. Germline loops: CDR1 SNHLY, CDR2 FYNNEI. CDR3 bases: TGTGCCAGCATCCCCCTGTGGGGGGCAAGGGCCACAGATACGCAGTATTTT. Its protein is CASIPLWGARATDTQYF. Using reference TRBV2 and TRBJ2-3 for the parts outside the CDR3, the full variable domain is EPEVTQTPSHQVTQMGQEVILRCVPISNHLYFYWYRQILGQKVEFLVSFYNNEISEKSEIFDDQFSVERPDGSNFTLKIRSTKLEDSAMYFCASIPLWGARATDTQYFGPGTRLTVL.

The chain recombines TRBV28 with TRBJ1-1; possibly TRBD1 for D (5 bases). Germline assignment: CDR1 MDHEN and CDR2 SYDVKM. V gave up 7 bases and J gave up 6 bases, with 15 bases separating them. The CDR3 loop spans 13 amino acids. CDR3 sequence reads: CASIRLLGAEAFF. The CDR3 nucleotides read TGTGCCAGCATCCGTCTCTTAGGGGCTGAAGCTTTCTTT.

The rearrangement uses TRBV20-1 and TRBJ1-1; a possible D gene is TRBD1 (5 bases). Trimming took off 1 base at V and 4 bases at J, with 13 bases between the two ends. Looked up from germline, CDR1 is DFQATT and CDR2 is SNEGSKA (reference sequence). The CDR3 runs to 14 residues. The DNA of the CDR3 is TGCAGTGCTAGAGGTCGGGGGTTTGGCACTGAAGCTTTCTTT. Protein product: CSARGRGFGTEAFF.

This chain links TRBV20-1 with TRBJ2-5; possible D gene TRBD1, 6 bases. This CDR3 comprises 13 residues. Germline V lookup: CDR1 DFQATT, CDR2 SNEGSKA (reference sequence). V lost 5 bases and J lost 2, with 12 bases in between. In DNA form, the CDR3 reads TGCAGTGCTCGGGACACCTCACAAGAGACCCAGTACTTC. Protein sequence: CSARDTSQETQYF.

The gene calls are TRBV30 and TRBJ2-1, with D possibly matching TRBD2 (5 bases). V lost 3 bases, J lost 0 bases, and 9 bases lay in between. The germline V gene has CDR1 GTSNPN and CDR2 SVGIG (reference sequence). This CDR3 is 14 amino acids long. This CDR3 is CAWRKRSSYNEQFF. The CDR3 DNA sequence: TGTGCCTGGAGAAAGCGGAGCTCCTACAATGAGCAGTTCTTC.

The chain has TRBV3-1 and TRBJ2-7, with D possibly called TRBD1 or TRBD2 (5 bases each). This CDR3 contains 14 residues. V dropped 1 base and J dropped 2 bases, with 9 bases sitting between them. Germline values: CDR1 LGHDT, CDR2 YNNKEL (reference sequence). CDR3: CASSQAGPTYEQYF. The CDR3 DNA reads TGTGCCAGCAGCCAAGCGGGACCAACCTACGAGCAGTACTTC.

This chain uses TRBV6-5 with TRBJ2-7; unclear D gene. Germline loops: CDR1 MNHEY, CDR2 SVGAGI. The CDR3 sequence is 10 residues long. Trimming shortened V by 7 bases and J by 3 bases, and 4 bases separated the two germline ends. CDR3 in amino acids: CASILYEQYF. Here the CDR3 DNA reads TGTGCCAGCATTCTCTACGAGCAGTACTTC.

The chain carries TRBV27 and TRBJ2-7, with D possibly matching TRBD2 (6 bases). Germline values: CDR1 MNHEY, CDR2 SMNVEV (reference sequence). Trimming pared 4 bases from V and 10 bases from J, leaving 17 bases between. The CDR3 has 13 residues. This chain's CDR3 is CASSSRGGRTQYF. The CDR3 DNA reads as TGTGCCAGCAGTTCGAGGGGAGGCCGAACACAGTACTTC.

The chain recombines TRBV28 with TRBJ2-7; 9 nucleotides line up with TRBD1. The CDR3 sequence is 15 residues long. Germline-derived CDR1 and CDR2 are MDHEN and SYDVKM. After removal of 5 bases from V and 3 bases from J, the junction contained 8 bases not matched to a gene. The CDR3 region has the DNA TGTGCCAGCAGTACCTCGGGACAGGGTTACTACGAGCAGTACTTC. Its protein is CASSTSGQGYYEQYF.

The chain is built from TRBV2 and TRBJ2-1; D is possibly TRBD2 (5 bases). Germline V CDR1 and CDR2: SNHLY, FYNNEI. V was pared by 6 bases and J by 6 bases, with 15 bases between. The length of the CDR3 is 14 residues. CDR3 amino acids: CASSPGQTINEQFF. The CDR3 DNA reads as TGTGCCAGCAGCCCGGGCCAGACTATCAATGAGCAGTTCTTC.

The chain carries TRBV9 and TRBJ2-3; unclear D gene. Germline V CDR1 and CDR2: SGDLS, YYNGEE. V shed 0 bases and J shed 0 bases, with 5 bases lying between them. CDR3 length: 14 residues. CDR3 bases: TGTGCCAGCAGCGTAGGACCGAGCACAGATACGCAGTATTTT. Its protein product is CASSVGPSTDTQYF. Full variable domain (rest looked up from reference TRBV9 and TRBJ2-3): DSGVTQTPKHLITATGQRVTLRCSPRSGDLSVYWYQQSLDQGLQFLIQYYNGEERAKGNILERFSAQQFPDLHSELNLSSLELGDSALYFCASSVGPSTDTQYFGPGTRLTVL.

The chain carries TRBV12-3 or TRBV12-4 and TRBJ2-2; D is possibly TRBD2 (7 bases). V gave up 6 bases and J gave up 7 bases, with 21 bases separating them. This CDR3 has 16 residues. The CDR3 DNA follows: TGTGCCAGCAGCCTGCGGGGGCCCCTGGGAGGCGGGGAGCTGTTTTTT. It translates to CASSLRGPLGGGELFF.

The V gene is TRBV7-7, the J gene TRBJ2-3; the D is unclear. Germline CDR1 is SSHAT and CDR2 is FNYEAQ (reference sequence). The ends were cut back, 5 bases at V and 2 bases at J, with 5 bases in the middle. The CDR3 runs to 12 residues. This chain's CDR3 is CASSQITDTQYF. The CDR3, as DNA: TGTGCCAGCAGCCAAATCACAGATACGCAGTATTTT.

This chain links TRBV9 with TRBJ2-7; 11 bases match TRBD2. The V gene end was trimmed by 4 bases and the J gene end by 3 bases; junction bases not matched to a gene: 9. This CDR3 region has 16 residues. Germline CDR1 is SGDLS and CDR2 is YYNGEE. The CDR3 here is CASSPGIAGGFYEQYF. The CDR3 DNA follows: TGTGCCAGCAGCCCCGGCATAGCGGGAGGGTTCTACGAGCAGTACTTC.